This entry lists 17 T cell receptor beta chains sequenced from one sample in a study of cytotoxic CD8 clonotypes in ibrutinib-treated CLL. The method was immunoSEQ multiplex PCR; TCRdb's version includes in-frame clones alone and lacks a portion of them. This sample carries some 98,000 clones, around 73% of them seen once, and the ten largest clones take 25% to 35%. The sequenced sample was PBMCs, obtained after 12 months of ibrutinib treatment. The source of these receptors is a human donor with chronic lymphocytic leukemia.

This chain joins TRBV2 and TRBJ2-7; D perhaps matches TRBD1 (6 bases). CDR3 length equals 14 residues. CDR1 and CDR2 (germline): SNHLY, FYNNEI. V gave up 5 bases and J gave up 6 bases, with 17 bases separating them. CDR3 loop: CASSLQTQGSEQYF. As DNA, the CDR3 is TGTGCCAGCAGTTTACAAACACAGGGTAGCGAGCAGTACTTC.

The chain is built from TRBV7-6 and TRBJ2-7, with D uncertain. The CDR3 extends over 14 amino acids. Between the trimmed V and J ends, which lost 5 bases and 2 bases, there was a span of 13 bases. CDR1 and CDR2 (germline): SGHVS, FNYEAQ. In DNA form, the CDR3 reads TGTGCCAGCAGCCCCCAGACACTTACCTACGAGCAGTACTTC. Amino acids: CASSPQTLTYEQYF.

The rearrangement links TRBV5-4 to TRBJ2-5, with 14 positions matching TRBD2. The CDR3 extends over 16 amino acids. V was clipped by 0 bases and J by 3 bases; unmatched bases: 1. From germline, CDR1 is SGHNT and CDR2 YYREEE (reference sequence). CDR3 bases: TGTGCCAGCAGCTTGGGACTAGCGGGGGGGGAAGAGACCCAGTACTTC. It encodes CASSLGLAGGEETQYF.

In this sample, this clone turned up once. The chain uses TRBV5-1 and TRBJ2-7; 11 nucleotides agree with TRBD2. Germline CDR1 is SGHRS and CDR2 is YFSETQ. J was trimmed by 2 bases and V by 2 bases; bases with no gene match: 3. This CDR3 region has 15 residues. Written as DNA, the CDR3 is TGCGCCAGCAGCTTCCGACTAGCGGGGACCTACGAGCAGTACTTC. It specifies CASSFRLAGTYEQYF.

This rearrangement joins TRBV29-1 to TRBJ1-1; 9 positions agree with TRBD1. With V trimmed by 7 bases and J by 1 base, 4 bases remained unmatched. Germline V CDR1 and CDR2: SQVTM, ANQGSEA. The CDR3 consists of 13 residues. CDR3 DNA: TGCAGCGCCACGACAGGGGGGAACACTGAAGCTTTCTTT. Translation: CSATTGGNTEAFF.

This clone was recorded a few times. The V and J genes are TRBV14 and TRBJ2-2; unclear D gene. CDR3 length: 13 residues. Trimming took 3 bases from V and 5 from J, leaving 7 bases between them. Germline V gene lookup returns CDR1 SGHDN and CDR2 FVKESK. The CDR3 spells CASSQDLTGELFF. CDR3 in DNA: TGTGCCAGCAGCCAGGACCTTACCGGGGAGCTGTTTTTT.

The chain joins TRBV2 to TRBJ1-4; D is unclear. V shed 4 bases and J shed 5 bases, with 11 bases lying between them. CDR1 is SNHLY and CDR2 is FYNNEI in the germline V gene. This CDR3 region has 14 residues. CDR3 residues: CASSVVDGNEKLFF. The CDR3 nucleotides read TGTGCCAGCAGTGTTGTAGACGGGAATGAAAAACTGTTTTTT.

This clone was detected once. CDR3 DNA: TGTGCCTGGGGTGGACAGGGGGCAAGCTATACGCAGTATTTT. Residues: CAWGGQGASYTQYF. The rearrangement joins TRBV30 to TRBJ2-3; 11 bases agree with TRBD1. The germline CDR1 and CDR2 sequences are GTSNPN and SVGIG (reference sequence). The CDR3 extends over 14 amino acids. Trimming at V came to 5 bases and at J to 7 bases, leaving 8 bases not matched to a gene.

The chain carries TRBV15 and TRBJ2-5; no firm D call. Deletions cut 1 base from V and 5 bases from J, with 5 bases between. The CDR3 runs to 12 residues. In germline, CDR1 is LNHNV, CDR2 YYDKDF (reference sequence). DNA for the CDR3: TGTGCCACCAGCAGAGGGTGGGAGACCCAGTACTTC. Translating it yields CATSRGWETQYF.

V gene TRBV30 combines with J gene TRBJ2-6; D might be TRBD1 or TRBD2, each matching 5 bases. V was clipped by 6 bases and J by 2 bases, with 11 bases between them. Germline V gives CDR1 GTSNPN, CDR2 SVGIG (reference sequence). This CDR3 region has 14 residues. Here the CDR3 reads CACTRDPGANVLTF. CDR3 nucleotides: TGTGCCTGTACCAGGGACCCTGGGGCCAACGTCCTGACTTTC.

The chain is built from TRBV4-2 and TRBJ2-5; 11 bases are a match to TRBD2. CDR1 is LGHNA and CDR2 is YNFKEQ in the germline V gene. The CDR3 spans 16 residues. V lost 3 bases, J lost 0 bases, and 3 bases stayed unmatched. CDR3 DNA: TGTGCCAGCAGCCAGGGGACTAGCGGATACCAAGAGACCCAGTACTTC. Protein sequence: CASSQGTSGYQETQYF.

Here the CDR3 reads CAWSDQGDYGYTF. The DNA of the CDR3 is TGTGCCTGGAGTGACCAGGGCGACTATGGCTACACCTTC. J is TRBJ1-2 and V is TRBV30; maybe TRBD1 (5 bases). Germline loops: CDR1 GTSNPN, CDR2 SVGIG (reference sequence). The CDR3 covers 13 residues. The V end was cut by 1 base, the J end by 3 bases, with 9 bases between.

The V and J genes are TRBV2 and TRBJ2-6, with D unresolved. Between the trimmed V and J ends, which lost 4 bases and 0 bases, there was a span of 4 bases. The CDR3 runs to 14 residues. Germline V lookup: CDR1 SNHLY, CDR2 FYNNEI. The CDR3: CASSGDSGANVLTF. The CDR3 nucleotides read TGTGCCAGCAGTGGGGACTCTGGGGCCAACGTCCTGACTTTC.

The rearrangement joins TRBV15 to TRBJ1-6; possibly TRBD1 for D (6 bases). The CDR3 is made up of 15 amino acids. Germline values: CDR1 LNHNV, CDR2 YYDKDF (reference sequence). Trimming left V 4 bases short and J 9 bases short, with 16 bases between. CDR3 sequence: CATSKGQGLFSPLHF. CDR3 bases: TGTGCCACCAGCAAGGGGCAGGGGTTGTTTTCACCCCTCCACTTT.

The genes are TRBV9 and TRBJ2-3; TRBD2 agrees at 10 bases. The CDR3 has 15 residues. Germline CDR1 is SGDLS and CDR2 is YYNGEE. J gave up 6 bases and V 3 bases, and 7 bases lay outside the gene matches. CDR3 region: CASSASGGAYDTQYF. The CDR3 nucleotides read TGTGCCAGCAGCGCCAGCGGGGGGGCCTACGATACGCAGTATTTT. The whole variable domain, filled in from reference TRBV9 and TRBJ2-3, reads DSGVTQTPKHLITATGQRVTLRCSPRSGDLSVYWYQQSLDQGLQFLIQYYNGEERAKGNILERFSAQQFPDLHSELNLSSLELGDSALYFCASSASGGAYDTQYFGPGTRLTVL.

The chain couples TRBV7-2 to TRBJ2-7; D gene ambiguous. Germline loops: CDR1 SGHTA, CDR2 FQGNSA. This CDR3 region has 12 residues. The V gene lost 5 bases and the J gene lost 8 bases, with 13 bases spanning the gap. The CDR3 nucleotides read TGTGCCAGCAGCCCCGGGCCCGTCAAGCAGTACTTC. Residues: CASSPGPVKQYF.

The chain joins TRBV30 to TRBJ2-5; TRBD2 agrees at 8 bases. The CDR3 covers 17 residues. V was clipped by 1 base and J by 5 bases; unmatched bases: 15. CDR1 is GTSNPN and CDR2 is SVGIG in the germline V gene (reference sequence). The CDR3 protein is CAWSEYLPGLETETQYF. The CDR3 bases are TGTGCCTGGAGTGAATACCTGCCGGGACTAGAAACGGAGACCCAGTACTTC.